A single sample gave rise to the 20 T cell receptor beta chains below, sequenced in a study of blood T cell repertoires in COVID-19. TCRdb's table, derived via immunoSEQ multiplex PCR, lists solely in-frame clones and lacks some. Found here are about 200,000 clones, around 89% of them singletons; the top ten hold over 0.95%. The sample comprised PBMCs or T cells enriched from blood (not recorded which). The receptors come from a man under 40 who had recovered from COVID-19.

This chain links TRBV7-2 with TRBJ1-2, with 9 bases lining up with TRBD1. The trim removed 2 bases at V and 5 bases at J, leaving 6 bases unmatched. Germline V gives CDR1 SGHTA, CDR2 FQGNSA. The CDR3 totals 15 residues. The CDR3 DNA follows: TGTGCCAGCAGCTTACCTACAGGGGGCTATTATGGCTACACCTTC. Translating it yields CASSLPTGGYYGYTF.

The rearrangement uses TRBV28 and TRBJ1-6; the match to TRBD1 covers 9 bases. CDR1 MDHEN and CDR2 SYDVKM come from the germline V gene. This CDR3 spans 16 amino acids. Trimming cost V 5 bases and J 8 bases; bases outside gene matches: 10. The CDR3 spells CASSPPGQGRDSPLHF. CDR3 sequence (DNA): TGTGCCAGCAGTCCTCCGGGACAGGGTAGAGATTCACCCCTCCACTTT. The full variable domain, rest sourced from reference TRBV28 and TRBJ1-6, is DVKVTQSSRYLVKRTGEKVFLECVQDMDHENMFWYRQDPGLGLRLIYFSYDVKMKEKGDIPEGYSVSREKKERFSLILESASTNQTSMYLCASSPPGQGRDSPLHFGNGTRLTVT.

The J gene is TRBJ1-1, the V gene TRBV2; D is uncertain. In germline, CDR1 is SNHLY, CDR2 FYNNEI. This CDR3 is built from 14 residues. Trimming left V 5 bases short and J 0 bases short, with 10 bases between. The CDR3 loop reads CASSLDTLNTEAFF. The DNA for the CDR3 is TGTGCCAGCAGTCTCGACACACTGAACACTGAAGCTTTCTTT.

The chain recombines TRBV27 with TRBJ2-7, with TRBD2 identical over 9 bases. The germline V gene encodes CDR1 MNHEY and CDR2 SMNVEV (reference sequence). This CDR3 comprises 15 residues. Trimming removed 1 base from V and 5 bases from J; junction bases left unmatched: 6. The CDR3 region is CASSLYAGGGNEQYF. CDR3 DNA sequence: TGTGCCAGCAGTTTATATGCGGGAGGGGGTAACGAGCAGTACTTC.

The rearrangement links TRBV14 to TRBJ2-3; the D gene is possibly TRBD2 (6 bases). The CDR3 totals 15 residues. Trimming stripped 1 base from V and 0 bases from J, with 8 bases between. The germline V gene has CDR1 SGHDN and CDR2 FVKESK. CDR3 nucleotides: TGTGCCAGCAGCCAAGGGCGGGGCAGCACAGATACGCAGTATTTT. Protein product: CASSQGRGSTDTQYF.

The genes are TRBV11-2 and TRBJ1-4; TRBD1 aligns across 9 bases. Trimming took 6 bases from V and 5 from J; bases not matched to a gene: 4. CDR3 length: 14 amino acids. Germline CDR1 and CDR2: SGHAT and FQNNGV. The chain's CDR3 is CASRHGTGNEKLFF. The DNA for the CDR3 is TGTGCCAGCAGGCACGGGACAGGGAATGAAAAACTGTTTTTT.

The genes are TRBV29-1 and TRBJ1-2; 8 bases agree with TRBD1. V shed 6 bases, J shed 5 bases, and the junction held 20 bases outside the gene matches. This CDR3 spans 17 amino acids. CDR1 SQVTM and CDR2 ANQGSEA come from the germline V gene. As DNA, the CDR3 is TGCAGCGTCTTGGACAGGGTCAGATCCCAATCGATATATGGCTACACCTTC. Translating gives CSVLDRVRSQSIYGYTF.

This clone was seen a single time. The V gene is TRBV5-5, the J gene TRBJ1-5, with D possibly being TRBD1 (5 bases). CDR1 is SGHKS, CDR2 YYEKEE, per germline (reference sequence). CDR3 length: 15 amino acids. The V and J ends lost 0 bases and 1 base respectively, with 8 bases between them. In DNA form, the CDR3 reads TGTGCCAGCAGCTTGGTAGGGGTAAGCAATCAGCCCCAGCATTTT. This translates into CASSLVGVSNQPQHF.

The V gene is TRBV29-1, the J gene TRBJ2-3, with D possibly TRBD1 on 6 matching bases. This CDR3 has 13 amino acids. Trimming pared 0 bases from V and 6 bases from J, leaving 10 bases between. Germline V lookup: CDR1 SQVTM, CDR2 ANQGSEA. The CDR3 is CSVEDLQGDTQYF. The CDR3 nucleotides read TGCAGCGTTGAAGATCTTCAGGGGGATACGCAGTATTTT.

This rearrangement joins TRBV7-2 to TRBJ2-1; D is perhaps TRBD2 (6 bases). CDR1 is SGHTA, CDR2 FQGNSA, per germline. The CDR3 has 18 amino acids. The ends were cut back, 5 bases at V and 0 bases at J, with 20 bases in the middle. CDR3 residues: CASSPRGGMTSSYNEQFF. The CDR3, as DNA: TGTGCCAGCAGCCCCCGTGGGGGGATGACAAGCTCCTACAATGAGCAGTTCTTC.

The chain is built from TRBV7-6 and TRBJ1-1; 7 positions match TRBD1. The ends lost 2 bases at V and 1 base at J; junction bases unmatched: 13. CDR3 length equals 18 residues. Looked up from germline, CDR1 is SGHVS and CDR2 is FNYEAQ. DNA for the CDR3: TGTGCCAGCAGCTTAAGGGGCCGGACAGGATCCCAGAACACTGAAGCTTTCTTT. Translating gives CASSLRGRTGSQNTEAFF.

The genes are TRBV5-4 and TRBJ2-7; TRBD2 is a possible D gene (6 bases). Germline V gives CDR1 SGHNT, CDR2 YYREEE (reference sequence). The CDR3 runs 15 residues. V lost 0 bases to trimming and J lost 4 bases, with 14 bases between them. The CDR3 reads CASSLEVGGGYEQYF. The CDR3 region has the DNA TGTGCCAGCAGCTTGGAGGTGGGGGGTGGTTACGAGCAGTACTTC.

This clone was detected only a few times. The rearrangement links TRBV7-6 to TRBJ1-5; 8 nucleotides agree with TRBD1. Germline V gives CDR1 SGHVS, CDR2 FNYEAQ. Trimming took 4 bases from V and 1 from J; bases not matched to a gene: 3. The CDR3 covers 15 residues. CDR3 residues: CASSSGQASNQPQHF. The CDR3 nucleotides are TGTGCCAGCAGCTCGGGACAGGCCAGCAATCAGCCCCAGCATTTT.

This chain joins TRBV30 and TRBJ2-1; D is unresolved. The CDR3 consists of 12 residues. The germline V and J ends were trimmed by 3 bases and 8 bases, with 11 bases remaining between them. Germline-derived CDR1 and CDR2 are GTSNPN and SVGIG (reference sequence). CDR3 sequence: CAWSFRVYEQFF. CDR3 DNA: TGTGCCTGGAGCTTTCGTGTGTATGAGCAGTTCTTC.

The chain couples TRBV11-2 to TRBJ2-3; TRBD2 might be the D (6 bases). Trimming removed 1 base at V and 3 bases at J, with 14 bases between. The CDR3 sequence is 16 residues long. In germline, CDR1 is SGHAT, CDR2 FQNNGV. In DNA form, the CDR3 reads TGTGCCAGCAGCTTAGTTTCGGGAGTTGGGACAGATACGCAGTATTTT. Encoded protein: CASSLVSGVGTDTQYF.

The chain recombines TRBV9 with TRBJ2-7; tentatively, D is TRBD1 (6 bases). The CDR3 is 14 residues long. The V and J ends lost 4 bases and 0 bases respectively, with 11 bases between them. Germline V CDR1 and CDR2: SGDLS, YYNGEE. Here the CDR3 DNA reads TGTGCCAGCAGCCCGAGGACAGCCTCCTACGAGCAGTACTTC. This codes for CASSPRTASYEQYF.

V gene TRBV6-5 combines with J gene TRBJ2-7, with D perhaps TRBD1 (6 bases). The CDR3 has 14 amino acids. In germline, CDR1 is MNHEY, CDR2 SVGAGI. V lost 2 bases, J lost 3 bases, and 11 bases lay in between. The CDR3 protein is CASSYTTGFYEQYF. The DNA of the CDR3 is TGTGCCAGCAGTTACACGACAGGTTTCTACGAGCAGTACTTC.

This chain connects TRBV19 to TRBJ2-3; 8 bases agree with TRBD2. This CDR3 is built from 15 residues. The V gene end was trimmed by 7 bases and the J gene end by 5 bases; junction bases not matched to a gene: 11. The germline V gene encodes CDR1 LNHDA and CDR2 SQIVND (reference sequence). The CDR3 nucleotides read TGTGCCAGTACCGTGAGCGCGGGGGGTTTAGATACGCAGTATTTT. Amino acids: CASTVSAGGLDTQYF.

The gene calls are TRBV24-1 and TRBJ2-3, with TRBD2 matching over 9 bases. The germline V gene encodes CDR1 KGHDR and CDR2 SFDVKD. The CDR3 sequence is 18 residues long. Trimming took 4 bases from V and 0 from J; bases not matched to a gene: 10. The CDR3 sequence: CATSEPYTTSGSTDTQYF. As DNA, the CDR3 is TGTGCCACCAGTGAGCCTTATACGACTAGCGGCAGCACAGATACGCAGTATTTT.

The chain couples TRBV12-2 to TRBJ1-3; TRBD1 is taken as the D call from the table, unchecked against the DNA. TRBV12-2 is termed a pseudogene. This CDR3 region has 15 residues. CDR3 bases: TGTGCAAGTCGCTTAGCGCAGGGTGCCGGAAACACCATATATTTT. It encodes CASRLAQGAGNTIYF.